The entry that follows covers one TCR beta chain sequence. The antigen is not known. One end of the junction does not line up with germline, which may come from a read error. The record originates from a study of blood T cells in healthy people across ages. A second roughly 6 to 11 cycle PCR used barcoded and J-beta primers. Samples each returned at least 3 million CDR3-containing paired-end reads. TCRdb itself ran the 5' RACE reads through MiXCR, one entry per CDR3 protein. The sample includes 1.5 million to 1.8 million distinct CDR3 sequences, less than 45% of them seen just once. Study-level findings and limits: Whereas aged donors had fewer naive CD4+ cells, long-lived donors had more of them and higher diversity.

Looked up from germline, CDR1 is SEHNR and CDR2 is FQNEAQ (reference sequence). This CDR3 region has 12 residues. The TCR was taken from a woman aged 18-30 years in good health. The sample comprised blood. The V and J genes are TRBV7-9 and TRBJ2-3; D is possibly TRBD2 (5 bases). CDR3 sequence: CASSLGADTEYF. The CDR3 DNA reads as TGTGCCAGCAGCTTAGGAGCGGATACGGAGTATTTT.